This entry lists 5 T cell receptor beta chains sequenced from one sample in a study of shared clonotypes between healthy human individuals (dated by TCRdb to the early 2020s). The protocol used for the library was the immunoSEQ multiplex PCR assay. Entries here come from immuneACCESS through TCRdb and include only in-frame sequences with V and J called. Some clones fail to appear in such tables; in the studies checked, an unresolved V gene covers under half of the shortfall, and the cause of the remainder is unknown. Across this sample there are about 1 million clones, with about 77% seen only once. The top ten constitute roughly 1.5% of the sample. What was sequenced was memory CD4+ T cells sorted from blood. Read against the paper, the sample's cell subset or site label means: CD45RA-negative fraction. The source of these receptors is a man younger than 35 in good health.

This sequence joins TRBV9 and TRBJ2-2; the D is unclear. Germline CDR1 SGDLS, CDR2 YYNGEE. This CDR3 is 14 amino acids long. V was pared by 5 bases and J by 1 base, with 9 bases between. The CDR3 sequence is CASRSRQNTGELFF. Here the CDR3 DNA reads TGTGCCAGCAGGAGCAGGCAGAACACCGGGGAGCTGTTTTTT.

The rearrangement joins TRBV9 to TRBJ2-2; TRBD1 might be the D (6 bases). The V end was cut by 4 bases, the J end by 0 bases, with 19 bases between. CDR1 and CDR2 (germline): SGDLS, YYNGEE. The CDR3 runs 18 residues. The CDR3 protein is CASSTIRGAGANTGELFF. CDR3 nucleotides: TGTGCCAGCAGCACTATTCGGGGAGCAGGGGCGAACACCGGGGAGCTGTTTTTT.

CDR3 nucleotides: TGTGCCAGCAGACCCCTAAGTCTCGGGGAGCTGTTTTTT. This sequence encodes CASRPLSLGELFF. The V and J genes are TRBV27 and TRBJ2-2; D is undetermined. Trimming took 6 bases from V and 7 from J, leaving 12 bases between them. This CDR3 has 13 amino acids. Per germline, CDR1 MNHEY and CDR2 SMNVEV (reference sequence).

This clone was picked up a small number of times. This chain links TRBV4-3 with TRBJ1-1; TRBD1 matches 8 bases. V was pared by 1 base and J by 1 base, with 5 bases of the junction left unmatched. The CDR3 is made up of 16 amino acids. In germline, CDR1 is LGHNA, CDR2 YSLEER. CDR3 bases: TGCGCCAGCAGCCAAGCTACGGACAGGGAGAACACTGAAGCTTTCTTT. Amino acids: CASSQATDRENTEAFF.

The chain joins TRBV15 to TRBJ2-1; D ambiguous. Germline values: CDR1 LNHNV, CDR2 YYDKDF (reference sequence). CDR3 length equals 16 residues. V was cut by 5 bases and J by 5 bases, with 19 bases left in between. CDR3 bases: TGTGCCACCAGCGCCGCTGGGCCCCATACGCACAATGAGCAGTTCTTC. It yields the protein CATSAAGPHTHNEQFF.